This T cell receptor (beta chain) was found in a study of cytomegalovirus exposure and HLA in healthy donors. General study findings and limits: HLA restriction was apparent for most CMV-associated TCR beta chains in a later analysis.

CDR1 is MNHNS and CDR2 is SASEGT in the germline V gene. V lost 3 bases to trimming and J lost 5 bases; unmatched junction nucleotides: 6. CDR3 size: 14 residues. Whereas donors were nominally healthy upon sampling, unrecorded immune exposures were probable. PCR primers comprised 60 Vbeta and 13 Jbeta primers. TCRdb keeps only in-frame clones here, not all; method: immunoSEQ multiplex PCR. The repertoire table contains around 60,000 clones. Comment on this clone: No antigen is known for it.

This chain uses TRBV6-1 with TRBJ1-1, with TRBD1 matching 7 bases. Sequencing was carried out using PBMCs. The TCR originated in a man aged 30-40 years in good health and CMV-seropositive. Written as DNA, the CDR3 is TGTGCCAGCAGTGAGAGGGGGCCTCGAACTGAAGCTTTCTTT. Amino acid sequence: CASSERGPRTEAFF.